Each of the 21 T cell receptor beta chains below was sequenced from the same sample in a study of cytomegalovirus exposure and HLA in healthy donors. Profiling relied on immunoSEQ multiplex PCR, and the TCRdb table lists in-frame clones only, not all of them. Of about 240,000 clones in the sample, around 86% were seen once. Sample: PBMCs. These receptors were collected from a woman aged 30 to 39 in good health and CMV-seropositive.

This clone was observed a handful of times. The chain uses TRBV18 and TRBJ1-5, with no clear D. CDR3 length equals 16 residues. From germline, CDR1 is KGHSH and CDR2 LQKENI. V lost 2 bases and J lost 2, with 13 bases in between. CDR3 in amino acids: CASSPSGRDGNQPQHF. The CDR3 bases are TGTGCCAGCTCACCAAGTGGGAGGGATGGCAATCAGCCCCAGCATTTT.

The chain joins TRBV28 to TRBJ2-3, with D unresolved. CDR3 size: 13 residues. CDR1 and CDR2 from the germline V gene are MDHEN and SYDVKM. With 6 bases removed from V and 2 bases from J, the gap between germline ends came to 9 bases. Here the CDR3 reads CASSPASTDTQYF. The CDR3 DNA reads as TGTGCCAGCAGCCCTGCGTCCACAGATACGCAGTATTTT. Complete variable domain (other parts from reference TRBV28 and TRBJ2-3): DVKVTQSSRYLVKRTGEKVFLECVQDMDHENMFWYRQDPGLGLRLIYFSYDVKMKEKGDIPEGYSVSREKKERFSLILESASTNQTSMYLCASSPASTDTQYFGPGTRLTVL.

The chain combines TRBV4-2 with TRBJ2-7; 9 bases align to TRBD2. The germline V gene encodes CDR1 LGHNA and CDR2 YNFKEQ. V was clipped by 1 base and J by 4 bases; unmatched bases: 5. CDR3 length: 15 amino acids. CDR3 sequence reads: CASSQAGTSLYEQYF. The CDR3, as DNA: TGTGCCAGCAGCCAAGCCGGGACTAGCCTTTACGAGCAGTACTTC.

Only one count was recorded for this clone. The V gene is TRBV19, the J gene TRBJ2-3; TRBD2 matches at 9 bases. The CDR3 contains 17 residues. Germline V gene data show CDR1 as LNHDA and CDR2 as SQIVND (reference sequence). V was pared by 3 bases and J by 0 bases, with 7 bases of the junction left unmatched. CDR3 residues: CASSILPSGASTDTQYF. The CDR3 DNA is TGTGCCAGTAGTATTCTCCCTAGCGGGGCTAGCACAGATACGCAGTATTTT.

This CDR3 reads CASSQVLVRGTIYF. The CDR3 bases are TGTGCCAGCAGCCAAGTCCTGGTCCGGGGCACCATATATTTT. V usage is TRBV4-2 and J usage is TRBJ1-3; D call uncertain. The CDR3 extends over 14 amino acids. Germline V lookup: CDR1 LGHNA, CDR2 YNFKEQ. V shed 1 base and J shed 9 bases, with 13 bases lying between them.

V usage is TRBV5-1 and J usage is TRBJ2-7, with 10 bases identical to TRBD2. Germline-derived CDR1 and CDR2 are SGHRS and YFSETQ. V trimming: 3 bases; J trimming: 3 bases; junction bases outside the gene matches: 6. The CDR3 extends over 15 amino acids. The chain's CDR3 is CASSSSSGSLYEQYF. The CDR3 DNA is TGCGCCAGCAGCTCTTCTAGCGGGAGTCTCTACGAGCAGTACTTC.

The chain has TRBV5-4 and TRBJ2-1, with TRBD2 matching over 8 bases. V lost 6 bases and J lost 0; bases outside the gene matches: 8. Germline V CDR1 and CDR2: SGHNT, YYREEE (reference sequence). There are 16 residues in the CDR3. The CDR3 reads CASTRTSLSSYNEQFF. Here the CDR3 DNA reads TGTGCCAGCACCAGGACTAGCCTTAGCTCCTACAATGAGCAGTTCTTC.

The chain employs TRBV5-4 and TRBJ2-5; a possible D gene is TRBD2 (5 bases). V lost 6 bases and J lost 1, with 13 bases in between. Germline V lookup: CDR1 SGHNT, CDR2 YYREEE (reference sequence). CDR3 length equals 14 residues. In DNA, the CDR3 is TGTGCCAGCACCGAGGGAAAGGGCCAAGAGACCCAGTACTTC. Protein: CASTEGKGQETQYF.

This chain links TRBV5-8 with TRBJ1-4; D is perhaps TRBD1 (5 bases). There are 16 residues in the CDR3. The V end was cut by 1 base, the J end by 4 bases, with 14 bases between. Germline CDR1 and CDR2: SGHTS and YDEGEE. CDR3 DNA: TGTGCCAGCAGCTTGCCCAGGGCCGTTGGTAATGAAAAACTGTTTTTT. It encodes CASSLPRAVGNEKLFF. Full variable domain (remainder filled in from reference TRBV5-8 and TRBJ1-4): EAGVTQSPTHLIKTRGQQATLRCSPISGHTSVYWYQQALGLGLQFLLWYDEGEERNRGNFPPRFSGRQFPNYSSELNVNALELEDSALYLCASSLPRAVGNEKLFFGSGTQLSVL.

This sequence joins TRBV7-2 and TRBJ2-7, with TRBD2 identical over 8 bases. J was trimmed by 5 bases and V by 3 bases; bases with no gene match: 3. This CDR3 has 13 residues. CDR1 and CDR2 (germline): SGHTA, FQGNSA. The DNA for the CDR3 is TGTGCCAGCAGCTTCCAGCGGGAGAACGAGCAGTACTTC. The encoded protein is CASSFQRENEQYF.

The CDR3, as DNA: TGTGCCAGTGGGGACAGGGCTTTGTGGCCCCAGCATTTT. It is translated as CASGDRALWPQHF. The rearrangement links TRBV19 to TRBJ1-5; 9 positions agree with TRBD1. This CDR3 contains 13 residues. Germline CDR1 LNHDA, CDR2 SQIVND (reference sequence). V trimming: 8 bases; J trimming: 9 bases; junction bases outside the gene matches: 8.

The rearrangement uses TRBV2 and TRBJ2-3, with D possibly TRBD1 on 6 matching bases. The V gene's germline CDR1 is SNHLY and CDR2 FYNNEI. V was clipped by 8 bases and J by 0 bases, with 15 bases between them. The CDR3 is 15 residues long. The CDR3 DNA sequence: TGTGCCAGCGACGGACAGCAGCGGAGCACAGATACGCAGTATTTT. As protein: CASDGQQRSTDTQYF.

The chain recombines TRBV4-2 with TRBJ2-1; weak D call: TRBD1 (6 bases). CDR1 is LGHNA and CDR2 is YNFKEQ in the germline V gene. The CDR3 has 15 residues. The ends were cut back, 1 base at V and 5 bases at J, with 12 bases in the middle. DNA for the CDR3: TGTGCCAGCAGCCAAGTAGGGACACCGGACAATGAGCAGTTCTTC. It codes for CASSQVGTPDNEQFF.

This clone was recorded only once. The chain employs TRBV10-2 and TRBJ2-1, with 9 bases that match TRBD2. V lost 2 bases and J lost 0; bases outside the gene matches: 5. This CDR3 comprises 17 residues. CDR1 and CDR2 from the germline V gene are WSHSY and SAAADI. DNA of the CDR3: TGCGCCAGCAGTGAGGGGACTAGCCTTTCCTCCTACAATGAGCAGTTCTTC. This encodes CASSEGTSLSSYNEQFF.

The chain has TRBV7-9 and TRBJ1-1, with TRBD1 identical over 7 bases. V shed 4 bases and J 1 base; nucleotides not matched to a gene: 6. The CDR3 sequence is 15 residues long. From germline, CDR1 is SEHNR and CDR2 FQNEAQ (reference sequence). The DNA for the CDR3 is TGTGCCAGCAGCTCAACAGGGGACTCGAACACTGAAGCTTTCTTT. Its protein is CASSSTGDSNTEAFF.

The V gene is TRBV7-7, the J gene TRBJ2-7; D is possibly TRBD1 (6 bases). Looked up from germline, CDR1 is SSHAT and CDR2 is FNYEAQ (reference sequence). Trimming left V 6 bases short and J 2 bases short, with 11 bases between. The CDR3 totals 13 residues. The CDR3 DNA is TGTGCCAGCAGTATCGGACAGACCTACGAGCAGTACTTC. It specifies CASSIGQTYEQYF.

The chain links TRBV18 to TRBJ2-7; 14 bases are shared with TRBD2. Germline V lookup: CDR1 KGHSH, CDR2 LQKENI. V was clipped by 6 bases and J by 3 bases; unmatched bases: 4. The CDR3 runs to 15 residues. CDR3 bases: TGTGCCAGCTCCATTGGGACTAGCGGGAGCTACGAGCAGTACTTC. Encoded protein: CASSIGTSGSYEQYF.

The CDR3 DNA sequence: TGCGCCAGCAGCGTTGACAGGGGGTGGGGTATGAACACTGAAGCTTTCTTT. It specifies CASSVDRGWGMNTEAFF. The chain has TRBV5-1 and TRBJ1-1, with 9 bases fitting TRBD1. Losses at the gene ends were 4 bases for V and 0 bases for J; bases not matched to a gene: 10. CDR3 size: 17 residues. Germline lookup yields CDR1 SGHRS and CDR2 YFSETQ.

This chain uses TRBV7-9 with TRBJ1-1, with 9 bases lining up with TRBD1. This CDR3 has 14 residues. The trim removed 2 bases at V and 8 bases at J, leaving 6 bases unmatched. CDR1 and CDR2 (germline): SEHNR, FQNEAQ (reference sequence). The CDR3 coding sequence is TGTGCCAGCAGCTTATCACAGGGGGCAGGGGAAGCTTTCTTT. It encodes CASSLSQGAGEAFF.

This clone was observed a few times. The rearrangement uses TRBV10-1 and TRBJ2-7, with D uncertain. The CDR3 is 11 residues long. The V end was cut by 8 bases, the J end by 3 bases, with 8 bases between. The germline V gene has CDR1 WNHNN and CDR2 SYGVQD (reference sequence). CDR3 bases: TGCGCCAGCGGTAACGGCTACGAGCAGTACTTC. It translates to CASGNGYEQYF.

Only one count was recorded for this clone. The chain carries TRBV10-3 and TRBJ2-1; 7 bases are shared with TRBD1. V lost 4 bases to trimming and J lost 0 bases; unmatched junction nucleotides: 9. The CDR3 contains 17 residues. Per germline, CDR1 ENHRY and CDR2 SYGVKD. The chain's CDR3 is CAISGPGQTFSYNEQFF. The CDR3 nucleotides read TGTGCCATCAGTGGTCCGGGACAGACTTTCTCCTACAATGAGCAGTTCTTC.